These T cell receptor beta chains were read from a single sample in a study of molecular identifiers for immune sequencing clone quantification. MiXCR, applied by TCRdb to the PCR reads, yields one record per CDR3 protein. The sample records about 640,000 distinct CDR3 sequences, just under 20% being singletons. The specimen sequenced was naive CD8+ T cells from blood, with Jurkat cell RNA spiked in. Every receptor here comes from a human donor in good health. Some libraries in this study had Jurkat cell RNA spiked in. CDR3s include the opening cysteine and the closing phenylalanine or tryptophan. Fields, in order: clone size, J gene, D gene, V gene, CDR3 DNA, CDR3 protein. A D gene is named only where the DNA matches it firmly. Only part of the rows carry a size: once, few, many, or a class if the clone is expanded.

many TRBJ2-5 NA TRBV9 TGTGCCAGCACCCCCTGGGATTCTCCTGAGACCCAGTACTTC CASTPWDSPETQYF
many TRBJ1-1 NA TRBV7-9 TGTGCCAGCAGATATCCGGAGAACACTGAAGCTTTCTTT CASRYPENTEAFF
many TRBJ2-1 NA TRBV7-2 TGTGCCAGCAGCTTAGTCGGAACGGGGGAGCAGTTCTTC CASSLVGTGEQFF
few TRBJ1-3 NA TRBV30 TGTGCCTGGAATCAGGGGACTCCTGGAAACACCATATATTTT CAWNQGTPGNTIYF
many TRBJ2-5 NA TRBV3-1 TGTGCCAGCAGCCAACAGGGGCATAAAGAGACCCAGTACTTC CASSQQGHKETQYF
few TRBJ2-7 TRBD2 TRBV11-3 TGTGCCAGCAGCCCTCGAGATAGCGGGAGGGACGAGCAGTACTTC CASSPRDSGRDEQYF
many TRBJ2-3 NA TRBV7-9 TGTGCCAGCAGCTTAACTAGAGCCAGCACAGATACGCAGTATTTT CASSLTRASTDTQYF
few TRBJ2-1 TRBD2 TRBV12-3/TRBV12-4 TGTGCCAGCAGTTTTAAGTTTAGCGGGGGGGCCTATGAGCAGTTCTTC CASSFKFSGGAYEQFF
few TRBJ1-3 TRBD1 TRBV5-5 TGTGCCAGCAGCCCCGAGACAGGGGTAAGCTCTGGAAACACCATATATTTT CASSPETGVSSGNTIYF
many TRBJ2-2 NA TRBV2 TGTGCCAGCAGTCCCTTCATAGGTCGCAACACCGGGGAGCTGTTTTTT CASSPFIGRNTGELFF
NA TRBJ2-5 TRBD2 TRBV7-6 TGTGCCAGCAGCTCTGCCCCGGGACTAGCAGTTGAGACCCAGTACTTC CASSSAPGLAVETQYF
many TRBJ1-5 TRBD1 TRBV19 TGTGCCAGTAGTATAGGGGACAGGGGGCAAGGTCAGCCCCAGCATTTT CASSIGDRGQGQPQHF
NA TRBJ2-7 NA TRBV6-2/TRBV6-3 TGTGCCAGCAGTTATTCGGCGGCTGAGCAGTACTTC CASSYSAAEQYF